Listed here is a single T cell receptor beta chain. The antigen is not known. The primer mix had 60 Vbeta and 13 Jbeta primers. The assay was immunoSEQ multiplex PCR, and TCRdb's table has in-frame clones only and misses some. This table has around 100,000 clones, around three quarters appearing once. The data are from a study of cytomegalovirus exposure and HLA in healthy donors. Study-level background: The Caucasian-associated ancestry cluster contained about four fifths of the approximately 400 genotyped donors. General observations from the study: Available immune exposure information was restricted to CMV serostatus only. Reports indicated that the classifier achieved high specificity and sensitivity in diagnosing cytomegalovirus status.

CDR3 size: 13 residues. Trimming shortened V by 2 bases and J by 8 bases, and 7 bases separated the two germline ends. CDR1 is MNHNS, CDR2 SASEGT, per germline. Sequenced input: PBMCs. This sequence was found in a woman aged 25-40 years in good health and CMV-seronegative. The chain joins TRBV6-1 to TRBJ1-6, with a possible D match to TRBD1 (6 bases). The CDR3 sequence: CASSERTDSPLHF. CDR3 coding DNA: TGTGCCAGCAGTGAACGGACAGATTCACCCCTCCACTTT.